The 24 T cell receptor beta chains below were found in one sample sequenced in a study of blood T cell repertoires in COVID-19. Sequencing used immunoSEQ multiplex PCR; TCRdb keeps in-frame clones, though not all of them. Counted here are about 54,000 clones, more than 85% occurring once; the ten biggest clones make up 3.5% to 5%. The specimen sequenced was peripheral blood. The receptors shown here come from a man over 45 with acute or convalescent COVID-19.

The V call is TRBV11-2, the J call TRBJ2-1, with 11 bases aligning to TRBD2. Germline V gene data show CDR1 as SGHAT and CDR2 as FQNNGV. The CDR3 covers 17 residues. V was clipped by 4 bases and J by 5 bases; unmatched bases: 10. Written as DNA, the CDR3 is TGTGCCAGCAGCTCCGCCCCCCTAGCGGGAGGAAACAATGAGCAGTTCTTC. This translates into CASSSAPLAGGNNEQFF. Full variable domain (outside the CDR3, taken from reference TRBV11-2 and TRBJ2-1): EAGVAQSPRYKIIEKRQSVAFWCNPISGHATLYWYQQILGQGPKLLIQFQNNGVVDDSQLPKDRFSAERLKGVDSTLKIQPAKLEDSAVYLCASSSAPLAGGNNEQFFGPGTRLTVL.

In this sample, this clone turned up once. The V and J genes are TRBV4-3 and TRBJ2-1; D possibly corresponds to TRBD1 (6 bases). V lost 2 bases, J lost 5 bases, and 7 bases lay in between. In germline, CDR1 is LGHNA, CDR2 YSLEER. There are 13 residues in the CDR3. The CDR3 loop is CASSQYRDNEQFF. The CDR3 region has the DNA TGCGCCAGCAGCCAATACAGGGACAATGAGCAGTTCTTC.

The CDR3 loop is CASSLLPGDLYEQYF. The CDR3 DNA reads as TGCGCCAGCAGCTTGCTTCCTGGAGATTTATACGAGCAGTACTTC. V and J are TRBV5-1 and TRBJ2-7; D gene ambiguous. The CDR3 contains 15 residues. Germline V gene data show CDR1 as SGHRS and CDR2 as YFSETQ. Trimming cost V 1 base and J 4 bases, with 15 bases left between them.

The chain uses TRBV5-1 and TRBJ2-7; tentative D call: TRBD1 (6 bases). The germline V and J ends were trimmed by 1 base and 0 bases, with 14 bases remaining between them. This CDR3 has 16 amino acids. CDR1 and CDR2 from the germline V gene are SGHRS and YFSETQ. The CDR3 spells CASSLILGGSSYEQYF. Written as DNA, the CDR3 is TGCGCCAGCAGCTTGATCCTAGGGGGAAGCTCCTACGAGCAGTACTTC.

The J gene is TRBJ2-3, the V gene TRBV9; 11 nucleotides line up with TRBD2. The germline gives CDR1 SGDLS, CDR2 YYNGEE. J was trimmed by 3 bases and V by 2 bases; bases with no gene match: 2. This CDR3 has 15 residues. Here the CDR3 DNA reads TGTGCCAGCAGCGTCCTAGCGGGAGGTACAGATACGCAGTATTTT. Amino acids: CASSVLAGGTDTQYF.

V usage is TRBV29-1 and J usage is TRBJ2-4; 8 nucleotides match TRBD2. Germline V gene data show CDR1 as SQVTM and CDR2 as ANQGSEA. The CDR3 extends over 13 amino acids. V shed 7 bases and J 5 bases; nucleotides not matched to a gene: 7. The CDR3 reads CSALIAGQNIQYF. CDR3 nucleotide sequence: TGCAGCGCCCTGATAGCGGGACAAAACATTCAGTACTTC.

In DNA form, the CDR3 reads TGTGCCAGCAGCCACCCCAATCCAGGGGATAATGAAAAACTGTTTTTT. The encoded protein is CASSHPNPGDNEKLFF. The rearrangement joins TRBV11-3 to TRBJ1-4; D might be TRBD1 (6 bases). Trimming removed 5 bases at V and 4 bases at J, with 17 bases between. Looked up from germline, CDR1 is SGHNT and CDR2 is YENEEA. The CDR3 has 16 residues.

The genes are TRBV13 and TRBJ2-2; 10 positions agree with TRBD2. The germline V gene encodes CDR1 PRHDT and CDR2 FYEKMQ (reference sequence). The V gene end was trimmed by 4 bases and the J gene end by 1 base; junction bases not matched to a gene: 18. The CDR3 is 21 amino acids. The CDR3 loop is CASSSGGITSGARKNTGELFF. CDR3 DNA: TGTGCCAGCAGCTCGGGAGGTATAACTAGCGGGGCCAGGAAGAACACCGGGGAGCTGTTTTTT.

DNA for the CDR3: TGTGCCAGCACCAGGTCTGGGGCCAACGTCCTGACTTTC. This gives the protein CASTRSGANVLTF. The V and J genes are TRBV6-5 and TRBJ2-6; D gene uncertain. CDR3 length: 13 residues. The V end lost 7 bases, the J end lost 1 base, and 5 bases lay between the germline ends. Germline CDR1 is MNHEY and CDR2 is SVGAGI.

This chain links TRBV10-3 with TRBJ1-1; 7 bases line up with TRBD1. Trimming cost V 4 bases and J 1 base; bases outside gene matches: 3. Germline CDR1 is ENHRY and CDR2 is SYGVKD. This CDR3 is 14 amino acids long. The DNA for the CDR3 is TGTGCCATCAGTGTGCAGGGGGGGAACACTGAAGCTTTCTTT. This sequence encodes CAISVQGGNTEAFF.

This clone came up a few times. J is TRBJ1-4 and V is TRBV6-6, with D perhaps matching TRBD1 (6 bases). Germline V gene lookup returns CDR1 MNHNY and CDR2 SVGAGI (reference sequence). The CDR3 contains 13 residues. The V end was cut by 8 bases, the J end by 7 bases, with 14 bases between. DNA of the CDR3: TGTGCCAGCGCGAGGGGGATGGGTGAAAAACTGTTTTTT. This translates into CASARGMGEKLFF.

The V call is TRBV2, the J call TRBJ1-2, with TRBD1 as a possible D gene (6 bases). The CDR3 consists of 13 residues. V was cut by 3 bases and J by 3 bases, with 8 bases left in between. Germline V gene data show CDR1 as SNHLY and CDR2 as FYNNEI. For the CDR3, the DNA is TGTGCCAGCAGTGAGAGGGGGTACTATGGCTACACCTTC. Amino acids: CASSERGYYGYTF.

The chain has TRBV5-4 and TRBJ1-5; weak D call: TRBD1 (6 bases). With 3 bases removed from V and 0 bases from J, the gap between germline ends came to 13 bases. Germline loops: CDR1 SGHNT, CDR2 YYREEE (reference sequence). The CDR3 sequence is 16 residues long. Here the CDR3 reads CASSSGHPNSNQPQHF. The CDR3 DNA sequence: TGTGCCAGCAGCTCGGGACACCCAAATAGCAATCAGCCCCAGCATTTT.

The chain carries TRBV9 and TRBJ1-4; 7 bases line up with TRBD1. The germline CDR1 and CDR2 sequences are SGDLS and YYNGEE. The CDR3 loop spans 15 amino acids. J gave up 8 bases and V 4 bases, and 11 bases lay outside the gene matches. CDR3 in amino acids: CASSPQTGFAEKLFF. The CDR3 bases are TGTGCCAGCAGCCCTCAGACAGGGTTCGCGGAAAAACTGTTTTTT.

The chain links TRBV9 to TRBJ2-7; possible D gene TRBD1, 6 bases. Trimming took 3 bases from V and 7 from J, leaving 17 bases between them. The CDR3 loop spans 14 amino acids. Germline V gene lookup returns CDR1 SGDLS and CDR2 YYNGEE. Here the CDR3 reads CASSGQDLYGEQYF. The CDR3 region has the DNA TGTGCCAGCAGCGGACAGGACTTGTACGGGGAGCAGTACTTC.

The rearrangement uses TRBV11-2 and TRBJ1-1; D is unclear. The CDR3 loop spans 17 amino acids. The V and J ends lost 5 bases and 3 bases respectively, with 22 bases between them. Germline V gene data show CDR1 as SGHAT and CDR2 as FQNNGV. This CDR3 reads CASSLRVTAGIYTEAFF. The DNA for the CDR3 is TGTGCCAGCAGCCTCCGGGTAACCGCCGGGATTTACACTGAAGCTTTCTTT.

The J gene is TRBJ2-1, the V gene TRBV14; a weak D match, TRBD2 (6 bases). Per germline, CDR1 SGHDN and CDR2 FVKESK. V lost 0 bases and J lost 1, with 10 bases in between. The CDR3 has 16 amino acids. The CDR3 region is CASSQEWGVSYNEQFF. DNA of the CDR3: TGTGCCAGCAGCCAAGAATGGGGGGTGTCCTACAATGAGCAGTTCTTC.

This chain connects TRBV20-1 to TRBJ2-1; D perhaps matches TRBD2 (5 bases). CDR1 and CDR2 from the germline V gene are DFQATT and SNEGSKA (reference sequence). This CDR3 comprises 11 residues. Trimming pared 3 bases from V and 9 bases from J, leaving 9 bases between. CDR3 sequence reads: CSARSGFEQFF. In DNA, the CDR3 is TGCAGTGCTAGGTCGGGGTTTGAGCAGTTCTTC.

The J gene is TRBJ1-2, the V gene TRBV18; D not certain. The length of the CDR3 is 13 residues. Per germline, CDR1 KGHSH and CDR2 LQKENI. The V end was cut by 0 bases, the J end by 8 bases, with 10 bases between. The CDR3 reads CASSPPGIRGYTF. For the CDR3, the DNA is TGTGCCAGCTCACCACCCGGGATTCGAGGCTACACCTTC.

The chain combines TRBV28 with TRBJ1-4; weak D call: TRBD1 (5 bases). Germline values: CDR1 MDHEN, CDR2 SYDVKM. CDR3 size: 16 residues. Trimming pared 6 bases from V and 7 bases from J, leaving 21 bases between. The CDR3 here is CASSRQPRGGGEKLFF. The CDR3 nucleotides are TGTGCCAGCAGCCGTCAACCACGGGGGGGAGGTGAAAAACTGTTTTTT.

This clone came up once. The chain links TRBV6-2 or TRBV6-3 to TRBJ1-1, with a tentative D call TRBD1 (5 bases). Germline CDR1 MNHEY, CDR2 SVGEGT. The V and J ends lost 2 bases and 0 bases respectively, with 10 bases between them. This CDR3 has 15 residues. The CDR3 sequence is CASSYAQAMNTEAFF. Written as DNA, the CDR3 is TGTGCCAGCAGTTACGCACAGGCCATGAACACTGAAGCTTTCTTT.

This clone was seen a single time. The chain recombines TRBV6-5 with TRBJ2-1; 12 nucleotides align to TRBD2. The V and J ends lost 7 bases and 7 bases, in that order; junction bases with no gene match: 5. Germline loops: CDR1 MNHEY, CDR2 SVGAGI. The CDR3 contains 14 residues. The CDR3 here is CASTRLAGENEQFF. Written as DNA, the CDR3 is TGTGCCAGCACTCGACTAGCGGGAGAGAATGAGCAGTTCTTC.

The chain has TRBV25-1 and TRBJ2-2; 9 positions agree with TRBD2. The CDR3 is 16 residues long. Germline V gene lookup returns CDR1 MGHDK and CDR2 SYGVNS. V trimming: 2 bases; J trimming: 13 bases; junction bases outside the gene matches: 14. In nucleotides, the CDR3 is TGTGCCAGCAGTGAAGGGAGAGCTAGCGGGATGGTAGGGCTGTTTTTT. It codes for CASSEGRASGMVGLFF.

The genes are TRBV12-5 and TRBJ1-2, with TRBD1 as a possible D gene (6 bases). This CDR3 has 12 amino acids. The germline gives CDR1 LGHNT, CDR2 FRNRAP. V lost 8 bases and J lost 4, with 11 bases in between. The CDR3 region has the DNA TGTGCTAGTTCCCCAGGGGTCTATGGCTACACCTTC. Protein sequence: CASSPGVYGYTF.